The 21 T cell receptor beta chains below were found in one sample sequenced in a study of blood T cell repertoires in COVID-19. Sequencing was performed with immunoSEQ multiplex PCR; in TCRdb, only in-frame clones are kept and a portion is missing. The data contain 55,000 to 60,000 clones, about four fifths of them singletons. Sequencing was done on a sample of peripheral blood. The receptors derive from a man in his 70s with active COVID-19.

This clone came up a few times. This rearrangement joins TRBV6-5 to TRBJ1-2, with TRBD1 identical over 7 bases. There are 15 residues in the CDR3. CDR1 and CDR2 from the germline V gene are MNHEY and SVGAGI. V gave up 6 bases and J gave up 8 bases; unmatched junction bases: 15. CDR3 sequence: CASRTPEQGLGGYTF. In nucleotides, the CDR3 is TGTGCCAGCAGAACACCCGAACAGGGGCTAGGGGGCTACACCTTC.

The rearrangement uses TRBV7-7 and TRBJ2-1; no clear D. Between the trimmed V and J ends, which lost 1 base and 6 bases, there was a span of 7 bases. The CDR3 sequence is 13 residues long. Germline V gene lookup returns CDR1 SSHAT and CDR2 FNYEAQ (reference sequence). Here the CDR3 DNA reads TGTGCCAGCAGCTTAGATGGAGTCAATGAGCAGTTCTTC. The encoded protein is CASSLDGVNEQFF.

The chain recombines TRBV6-6 with TRBJ2-5; D is ambiguous. Germline V gives CDR1 MNHNY, CDR2 SVGAGI (reference sequence). The CDR3 is made up of 14 amino acids. V was pared by 0 bases and J by 1 base, with 6 bases between. CDR3 amino acids: CASSYSVSQETQYF. The CDR3 DNA reads TGTGCCAGCAGTTACTCGGTCAGCCAAGAGACCCAGTACTTC.

This chain uses TRBV27 with TRBJ2-7, with a tentative D call TRBD2 (6 bases). This CDR3 is built from 15 residues. Germline-derived CDR1 and CDR2 are MNHEY and SMNVEV (reference sequence). Deletions cut 6 bases from V and 7 bases from J, with 22 bases between. CDR3 DNA: TGTGCCAGCAGGGTGACTAGTAGCGCTGGTTGGGAGCAGTACTTC. Protein: CASRVTSSAGWEQYF.

CDR3 residues: CASRRQVAGNTIYF. As DNA, the CDR3 is TGTGCCAGCAGACGACAGGTGGCTGGAAACACCATATATTTT. The rearrangement uses TRBV3-1 (or the pseudogene TRBV3-2) and TRBJ1-3; TRBD1 is a possible D gene (6 bases). V lost 6 bases to trimming and J lost 2 bases, with 11 bases between them. The CDR3 has 14 amino acids. Germline CDR1 LGHDT, CDR2 YNNKEL (reference sequence).

The rearrangement links TRBV2 to TRBJ1-2; D is uncertain. V was pared by 4 bases and J by 0 bases, with 12 bases between. CDR1 and CDR2 (germline): SNHLY, FYNNEI. CDR3 size: 15 residues. The CDR3 DNA reads TGTGCCAGCAGTGTGAGGGTAGGAGCTAACTATGGCTACACCTTC. Protein: CASSVRVGANYGYTF.

The V call is TRBV9, the J call TRBJ2-7; 7 bases agree with TRBD1. V shed 4 bases, J shed 2 bases, and the junction held 9 bases outside the gene matches. The germline CDR1 and CDR2 sequences are SGDLS and YYNGEE. CDR3 length: 15 residues. The CDR3 loop reads CASSPNGDRAYEQYF. The CDR3 DNA follows: TGTGCCAGCAGCCCCAACGGGGACAGAGCCTACGAGCAGTACTTC.

This chain uses TRBV18 with TRBJ2-2, with TRBD1 matching 8 bases. CDR3 length: 16 amino acids. After removal of 5 bases from V and 4 bases from J, the junction contained 9 bases not matched to a gene. Germline values: CDR1 KGHSH, CDR2 LQKENI. CDR3 region: CASSAQGALGTGELFF. CDR3 DNA sequence: TGTGCCAGCTCAGCCCAGGGGGCGCTTGGCACCGGGGAGCTGTTTTTT.

The chain employs TRBV5-4 and TRBJ2-7, with D possibly matching TRBD2 (5 bases). CDR3 length: 14 residues. V lost 4 bases to trimming and J lost 0 bases, with 11 bases between them. CDR1 is SGHNT, CDR2 YYREEE, per germline (reference sequence). The CDR3: CASSLGLSSYEQYF. DNA for the CDR3: TGTGCCAGCAGCCTAGGACTCAGCTCCTACGAGCAGTACTTC.

CDR3 sequence: CASSSGLALHGADTQYF. For the CDR3, the DNA is TGTGCCAGCAGTTCTGGACTAGCGCTACATGGGGCGGATACGCAGTATTTT. J is TRBJ2-3 and V is TRBV28; 9 bases fit TRBD2. Trimming took 4 bases from V and 6 from J; bases not matched to a gene: 14. The germline V gene encodes CDR1 MDHEN and CDR2 SYDVKM. The CDR3 consists of 17 residues.

This chain joins TRBV7-8 and TRBJ2-7, with D possibly matching TRBD2 (6 bases). Germline values: CDR1 SGHVS, CDR2 FQNEAQ. Between the trimmed V and J ends, which lost 2 bases and 2 bases, there was a span of 13 bases. The CDR3 length is 15 residues. The CDR3 protein is CASSLPPGLPYEQYF. The CDR3 nucleotides are TGTGCCAGCAGCTTACCCCCGGGACTTCCCTACGAGCAGTACTTC. The full variable domain, in which reference TRBV7-8 and TRBJ2-7 provide the parts outside the CDR3, is GAGVSQSPRYKVAKRGQDVALRCDPISGHVSLFWYQQALGQGPEFLTYFQNEAQLDKSGLPSDRFFAERPEGSVSTLKIQRTQQEDSAVYLCASSLPPGLPYEQYFGPGTRLTVT.

The genes are TRBV19 and TRBJ2-5; 7 bases are shared with TRBD2. From germline, CDR1 is LNHDA and CDR2 SQIVND (reference sequence). The CDR3 sequence is 14 residues long. With 6 bases clipped from V and 5 bases from J, the junction kept 9 bases outside the gene matches. CDR3 loop: CASRKGTNMETQYF. Here the CDR3 DNA reads TGTGCCAGTAGGAAAGGGACTAATATGGAGACCCAGTACTTC.

The genes are TRBV5-5 and TRBJ2-5; 7 bases map to TRBD2. The CDR3 runs 19 residues. Germline assignment: CDR1 SGHKS and CDR2 YYEKEE (reference sequence). V was clipped by 6 bases and J by 4 bases; unmatched bases: 24. The CDR3 DNA sequence: TGTGCCAGCACCATTATCGGGGGTCGTCCTAGCGGTTGGATAGAGACCCAGTACTTC. This codes for CASTIIGGRPSGWIETQYF.

CDR3 residues: CASSVEAYNSPLHF. CDR3 bases: TGTGCCAGCAGTGTTGAGGCGTATAATTCACCCCTCCACTTT. The chain combines TRBV6-4 with TRBJ1-6; no reliable D call. Trimming pared 4 bases from V and 4 bases from J, leaving 8 bases between. The CDR3 sequence is 14 residues long. From germline, CDR1 is MRHNA and CDR2 SNTAGT.

The chain employs TRBV19 and TRBJ2-5; D gene unclear. The germline CDR1 and CDR2 sequences are LNHDA and SQIVND (reference sequence). With 3 bases removed from V and 4 bases from J, the gap between germline ends came to 12 bases. The length of the CDR3 is 14 residues. The CDR3 is CASSIAPGLETQYF. In DNA, the CDR3 is TGTGCCAGTAGTATTGCCCCGGGTTTAGAGACCCAGTACTTC.

This clone was picked up one time. V gene TRBV5-6 combines with J gene TRBJ2-1, with 8 bases aligning to TRBD2. V was clipped by 1 base and J by 10 bases; unmatched bases: 4. Germline loops: CDR1 SGHDT, CDR2 YYEEEE. The CDR3 contains 13 residues. In DNA form, the CDR3 reads TGTGCCAGCAGCTTGTGGACTAGCTGGGAGCAGTTCTTC. This sequence encodes CASSLWTSWEQFF.

The genes are TRBV5-1 and TRBJ2-5; perhaps TRBD1 as D (5 bases). CDR3 length: 15 amino acids. Trimming took off 3 bases at V and 1 base at J, with 13 bases between the two ends. Germline CDR1 and CDR2: SGHRS and YFSETQ. The CDR3 DNA reads as TGCGCCAGCAGCTCGCCCGACAGTTTCCAAGAGACCCAGTACTTC. It is translated as CASSSPDSFQETQYF.

The CDR3 DNA is TGTGCCAGCAGCTTTCGGGGGGGGACAGATAGAAACACCATATATTTT. Protein: CASSFRGGTDRNTIYF. V gene TRBV7-2 combines with J gene TRBJ1-3, with 7 bases identical to TRBD1. J gave up 5 bases and V 3 bases, and 10 bases lay outside the gene matches. This CDR3 is 16 amino acids long. Germline V gene lookup returns CDR1 SGHTA and CDR2 FQGNSA.

The rearrangement uses TRBV7-2 and TRBJ2-7; maybe TRBD1 (6 bases). The germline V gene encodes CDR1 SGHTA and CDR2 FQGNSA. The CDR3 loop spans 17 amino acids. The V end was cut by 1 base, the J end by 3 bases, with 19 bases between. The DNA for the CDR3 is TGTGCCAGCAGCTTAGGGCAGGGGTACAGCCCTCACTACGAGCAGTACTTC. It is translated as CASSLGQGYSPHYEQYF.

This rearrangement joins TRBV15 to TRBJ1-2, with a tentative D call TRBD1 (5 bases). V was cut by 4 bases and J by 7 bases, with 16 bases left in between. This CDR3 has 14 amino acids. Germline V gene data show CDR1 as LNHNV and CDR2 as YYDKDF (reference sequence). The CDR3: CATSTGPPGGGYTF. The CDR3 DNA sequence: TGTGCCACCAGCACCGGGCCGCCCGGGGGTGGCTACACCTTC.

This chain connects TRBV7-9 to TRBJ2-3, with 10 positions matching TRBD2. V lost 6 bases and J lost 2; bases outside the gene matches: 11. The CDR3 loop spans 17 amino acids. Germline V CDR1 and CDR2: SEHNR, FQNEAQ (reference sequence). In DNA form, the CDR3 reads TGTGCCAGCAGTCAAAGGGCCGGGACTAGCGACACAGATACGCAGTATTTT. It codes for CASSQRAGTSDTDTQYF.